The 10 T cell receptor beta chains in this list originate from one sample, sequenced in a study of tumor-infiltrating lymphocytes in primary liver carcinoma. Using a constant-region primer together with ProtoScript II reverse transcriptase, TCR beta cDNA was made from around 500 ng of total RNA. For TCR beta, libraries were produced by three nested multiplex PCR rounds using slightly modified ARM-PCR. Rounds one and two of PCR, each of 10 cycles, were primed with TRBV1-TRBV30 forward primers and a C-beta reverse primer. A single record per CDR3 protein comes from TCRdb applying MiXCR to the multiplex PCR reads. The sample consists of about 350,000 distinct CDR3 sequences, around 60% of them appearing once. For blood RNA, unsorted whole blood served as the source, and germline DNA was extracted too. Source material: peripheral blood. Receptors were obtained from a man aged 35 to 55 with primary liver carcinoma and hepatitis B virus infection.

The chain joins TRBV11-2 to TRBJ2-4; weak D call: TRBD2 (5 bases). This CDR3 contains 14 residues. Trimming pared 9 bases from V and 6 bases from J, leaving 18 bases between. CDR1 is SGHAT and CDR2 is FQNNGV in the germline V gene. DNA for the CDR3: TGTGCCAGTATCTTAGCTTACGGGATAAACATTCAGTACTTC. Amino acids: CASILAYGINIQYF.

Remarks on this clonotype: This may be a read error: a much more frequent sequence differs by one nucleotide. V and J are TRBV6-1 and TRBJ2-5, with 7 bases lining up with TRBD1. Per germline, CDR1 MNHNS and CDR2 SASEGT. The CDR3 runs to 14 residues. The CDR3 loop reads CTSTETGMGETQYF. In DNA form, the CDR3 reads TGTACCAGCACAGAGACAGGGATGGGAGAGACCCAGTACTTC.

This clonotype was counted between two and nine times. A much larger clone differs by one base, so this may be a read error. The V gene is TRBV11-2, the J gene TRBJ2-2; D uncertain. The CDR3 is 11 amino acids. Germline loops: CDR1 SGHAT, CDR2 FQNNGV. CDR3: CASGFAVELFF. Here the CDR3 DNA reads TGTGCCAGCGGCTTCGCCGTGGAGCTGTTTTTT.

The rearrangement links TRBV19 to TRBJ2-3, with D possibly being TRBD2 (5 bases). V lost 8 bases, J lost 1 base, and 19 bases lay in between. Germline V lookup: CDR1 LNHDA, CDR2 SQIVND (reference sequence). This CDR3 is built from 16 residues. CDR3 nucleotide sequence: TGTGCCAGTTGCCGAGCTACGGTGCGGGGCACAGATACGCAGTATTTT. Translating gives CASCRATVRGTDTQYF.

This clonotype was recorded many times. The rearrangement uses TRBV29-1 and TRBJ1-3, with no clear D. The CDR3 runs to 13 residues. Trimming left V 7 bases short and J 0 bases short, with 10 bases between. Germline loops: CDR1 SQVTM, CDR2 ANQGSEA. The CDR3: CSAQRPSGNTIYF. CDR3 nucleotide sequence: TGCAGCGCACAGAGACCCTCTGGAAACACCATATATTTT. The entire variable domain, with the rest obtained from reference TRBV29-1 and TRBJ1-3, is as follows: SAVISQKPSRDICQRGTSLTIQCQVDSQVTMMFWYRQQPGQSLTLIATANQGSEATYESGFVIDKFPISRPNLTFSTLTVSNMSPEDSSIYLCSAQRPSGNTIYFGEGSWLTVV.

This clonotype was detected once. The CDR3 reads CASSLTDVFGVRGVNEQFF. In DNA form, the CDR3 reads TGTGCCAGCAGCTTAACTGACGTTTTCGGCGTGAGGGGTGTGAATGAGCAGTTCTTC. This chain uses TRBV7-9 with TRBJ2-1; D might be TRBD1 or TRBD2, each matching 5 bases. Germline CDR1 and CDR2: SEHNR and FQNEAQ (reference sequence). The CDR3 is 19 residues long. Deletions cut 2 bases from V and 7 bases from J, with 27 bases between. Full variable domain (outside the CDR3, taken from reference TRBV7-9 and TRBJ2-1): DTGVSQNPRHKITKRGQNVTFRCDPISEHNRLYWYRQTLGQGPEFLTYFQNEAQLEKSRLLSDRFSAERPKGSFSTLEIQRTEQGDSAMYLCASSLTDVFGVRGVNEQFFGPGTRLTVL.

This clonotype was recorded once. Without the conserved terminal phenylalanine or tryptophan, this CDR3 likely stems from a read error. The chain has TRBV11-2 and TRBJ2-1; D perhaps matches TRBD2 (5 bases). CDR1 is SGHAT and CDR2 is FQNNGV in the germline V gene. CDR3 length equals 15 residues. The CDR3 DNA follows: TGTGCCAACAGCTTAGGAGGTATGCCCTACAATGAGCAGTTCTCC. Protein product: CANSLGGMPYNEQFS.

Concerning this clonotype: Since the CDR3 does not end with the conserved phenylalanine or tryptophan, this likely comes from a read error. The J gene is TRBJ2-3, the V gene TRBV7-9, with a tentative D call TRBD1 (5 bases). Germline V lookup: CDR1 SEHNR, CDR2 FQNEAQ (reference sequence). Trimming removed 5 bases from V and 4 bases from J, with 13 bases in between. The CDR3 sequence is 14 residues long. The CDR3 bases are TGTGCCAGCAGCCCAGGGTTATCCGCAGATACGCAGTATATT. Protein: CASSPGLSADTQYI.

The chain carries TRBV11-1 and TRBJ2-1; 7 bases match TRBD1. The V and J ends lost 9 bases and 6 bases, in that order; junction bases with no gene match: 11. Germline loops: CDR1 SGHAT, CDR2 FQDESV (reference sequence). The CDR3 contains 14 residues. The CDR3 reads CASNHRGRINEQFF. DNA of the CDR3: TGTGCCAGTAACCACAGGGGTCGGATCAATGAGCAGTTCTTC.

Turning to this clonotype: It is likely a read error, because the conserved phenylalanine at the end of the CDR3 is missing. The chain joins TRBV14 to TRBJ2-1; possible D gene TRBD2, 6 bases. Trimming removed 4 bases from V and 0 bases from J, with 25 bases in between. Germline V gene data show CDR1 as SGHDN and CDR2 as FVKESK. The CDR3 is 20 residues long. The CDR3 region is CASSLAGSGYPGASYNEQFL. CDR3 DNA sequence: TGTGCCAGCAGCCTGGCGGGCTCAGGCTATCCGGGAGCCTCCTACAATGAGCAGTTCTTG.